This T cell receptor (beta chain) was sequenced during a study of long-term antiretroviral therapy in people with HIV (dated by TCRdb to between 2021 and 2022). Regarding the study in general: Collection of the earliest samples took place about a decade ahead of the 2015 WHO recommendation for immediate ART, at a time when ART was typically delayed until CD4 counts fell. No cross-contamination during QIAcube processing was seen in test extractions of a monoclonal T-cell line run alongside a few dozen polyclonal samples. Among the approximately 30 participants with HIV, more than ten were female. A total of roughly 180 cryopreserved PBMC samples were contributed to the cohort by 30 adults with confirmed HIV infection, with samples collected serially over a mean of roughly six years (range 1-12). A retrospective serial study tested whether changes in peripheral blood TRB repertoire composition and diversity were associated with ART initiation and durable HIV suppression.

Inclusion was restricted to participants for whom at least one PBMC sample before ART initiation and at least two post-ART samples were available. Treatment was received in the United States of America by all participants with HIV. Cryopreserved samples of about 0.95-11 million PBMC were thawed and washed before DNA extraction. At the time of the earliest PBMC sample, participants with HIV were aged between about 20 and 55 years. PBMC samples were contributed by each participant from 1-4 timepoints before ART initiation and 2-8 timepoints after ART initiation, with a median of 7 samples. Serial HIV viral load, CD4+ T-cell count, ART history and demographic data were obtained for every participant. Using a Qiagen kit on a QIAcube, genomic DNA was extracted from unsorted PBMC, with samples processed in batches of 12. Beyond this particular receptor, the publication reports: Unsorted PBMC were profiled instead of sorted CD4+ and CD8+ T cells because pre-ART samples had limited cell numbers. At every time point, the repertoire was dominated by expanded TRB clones first identified before ART initiation, although this dominance fluctuated and, in many PLHIV, declined after ART. Inferences about post-ART repertoire changes are limited because no data were available on ART adherence, viral resistance or therapy changes. HIV repertoires had narrower CDR3 length ranges than controls, and the network structure suggested an antigen-experienced repertoire that shifted only slightly toward naive after ART. ART initiation was associated with a significant increase in TRB diversity, but diversity stayed significantly below transplant donor controls even after long-term ART. Since PBMC availability was limited, sequencing covered only the TCR beta chain, with no alpha chain pairing. The samples span the years 2004 to 2017, and the ART regimens used at that time may not be as effective as current regimens.

The immunoSEQ hsTCRB v3.0 assay was used at survey level resolution to sequence the TRB variable region. The target sequencing depth for TRB was about 40,000-55,000 T-cell genomes per sample. TRB libraries were pooled and sequenced on an Illumina MiSeq using a v3 150-cycle kit. As for how the authors treated the data: Repertoire analysis was run in R within a reproducible Nextflow workflow that covered QC, data transformation and analysis. Custom analyses were implemented in LymphoSeq2, an R package for AIRR-Seq data exploration. A few samples that yielded fewer than 5000 total TRB sequences were excluded, so that approximately 200 HIV repertoires were analyzed. Of the 188 retained HIV repertoires, over 55 were collected before and more than 120 after ART initiation. Repertoires were downsampled to 5000 TRB nucleotide sequences, and summary statistics were averaged over 100 downsampling iterations. TRB sequences were retained for analysis only if CDR3 regions of at least seven amino acids were present. Diversity was assessed using a clonality score derived from Shannon entropy and using the Gini coefficient. Repertoire networks linked the top 5000 CDR3 amino acid sequences whenever two sequences differed by an edit distance of one. For TRB CDR3 amino acid sequences, GLIPH2 was used to predict antigen specificity groups and MHC restriction. CDR3 amino acid sequences were matched against VDJdb and McPAS-TCR to flag known CMV, EBV, HIV or tissue antigen associations. Pre-ART, post-ART and control groups were compared with Wilcoxon signed-rank tests and Holm-Bonferroni correction. Not all clones reach the TCRdb copy of this immuneACCESS table, which keeps in-frame sequences only. Checked studies attribute under half of the gap to unresolved V genes and leave the rest unexplained. D and trimming were read from the DNA, whereas the V and J calls and clone size are those reported in that table. Across this sample there are about 21,000 clones, with roughly 84% seen only once. The ten top clones hold about 8.3% of the sample.

In this sample, this clone turned up once. This receptor's antigen is unknown. The input lacks base qualities; no much larger clone sits a single base away. V ends up 3 bases short and J 5 bases short, with an unmatched junction base count of 14. From the cysteine up to the phenylalanine, the CDR3 has a length of 17 residues. Just CDR3 DNA is preserved here, 51 bases in frame from base 1. CDR1 and CDR2 are read off the germline V gene as LGHNA and YSLEER. The input for sequencing was unsorted PBMCs, taken 0.2 years before starting antiretroviral therapy. The sequence was collected from a man between 18 and 35 years old with HIV. The chain was built from TRBV4-3 and TRBJ2-3; 7 central bases correspond to TRBD2. CDR3 loop: CASSQSPWGGAGDTQYF. Here is the DNA: TGCGCCAGCAGCCAGAGCCCCTGGGGAGGGGCTGGAGATACGCAGTATTTT.